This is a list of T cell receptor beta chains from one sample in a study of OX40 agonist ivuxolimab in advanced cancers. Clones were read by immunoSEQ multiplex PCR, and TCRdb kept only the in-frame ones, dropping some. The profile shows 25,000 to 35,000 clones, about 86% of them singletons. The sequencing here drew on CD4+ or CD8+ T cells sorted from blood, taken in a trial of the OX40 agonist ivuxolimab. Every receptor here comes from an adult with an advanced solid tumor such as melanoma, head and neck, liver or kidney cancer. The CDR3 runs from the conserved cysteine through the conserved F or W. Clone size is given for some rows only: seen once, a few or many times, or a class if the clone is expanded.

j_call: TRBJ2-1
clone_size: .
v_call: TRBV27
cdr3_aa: CASTPFPGLADYNEQFF

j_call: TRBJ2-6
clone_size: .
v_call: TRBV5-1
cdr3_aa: CASSTYSGANVLTF

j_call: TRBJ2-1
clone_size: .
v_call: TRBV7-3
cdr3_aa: CASSLKTSHEQFF

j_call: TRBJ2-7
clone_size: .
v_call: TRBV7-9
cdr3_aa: CASSSRGTGRLYEQYF

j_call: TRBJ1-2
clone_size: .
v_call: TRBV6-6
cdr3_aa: CATSWDRGFYGYTF

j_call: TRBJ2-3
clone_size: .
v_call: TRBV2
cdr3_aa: CASSPPGDYTDTQYF

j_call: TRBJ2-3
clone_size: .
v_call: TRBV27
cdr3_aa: CASSPFGTSGVTDTQYF

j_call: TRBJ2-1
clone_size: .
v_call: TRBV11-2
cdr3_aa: CASGPTHPVAGVGEQFF

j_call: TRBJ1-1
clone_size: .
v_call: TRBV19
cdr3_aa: CASSVGQSRMNTEAFF

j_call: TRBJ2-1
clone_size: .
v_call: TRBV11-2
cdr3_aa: CASSGIPGGEIDEQFF

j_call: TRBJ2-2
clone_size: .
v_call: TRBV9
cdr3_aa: CASSVEGEANTGELFF

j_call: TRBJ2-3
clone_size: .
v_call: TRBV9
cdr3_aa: CASSQTGGATDTQYF

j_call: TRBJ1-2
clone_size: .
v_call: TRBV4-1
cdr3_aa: CASSLRTDYGYTF

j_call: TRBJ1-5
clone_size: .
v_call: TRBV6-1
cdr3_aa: CASTGQGGDNQPQHF

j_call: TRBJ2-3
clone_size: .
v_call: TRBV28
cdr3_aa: CASSGMVTRLTDTQYF

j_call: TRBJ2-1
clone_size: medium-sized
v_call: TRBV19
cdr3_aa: CASSMGWGQFF

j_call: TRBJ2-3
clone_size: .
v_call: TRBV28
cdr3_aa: CASRRTSGRGDTQYF

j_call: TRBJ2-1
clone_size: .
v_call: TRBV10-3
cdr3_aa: CAIRGPSGGMGSYNEQFF

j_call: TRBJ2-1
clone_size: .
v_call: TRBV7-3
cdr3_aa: CASTSIERDPYNEQFF

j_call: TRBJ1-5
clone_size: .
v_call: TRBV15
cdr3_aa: CATSRGQGNQPQHF

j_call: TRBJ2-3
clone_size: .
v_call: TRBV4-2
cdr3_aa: CASSPGEGGTDTQYF

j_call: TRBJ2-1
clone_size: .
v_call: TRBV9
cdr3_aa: CASSVGSLAGNEQFF

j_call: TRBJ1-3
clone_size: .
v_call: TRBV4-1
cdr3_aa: CASSQDISFSGNTIYF

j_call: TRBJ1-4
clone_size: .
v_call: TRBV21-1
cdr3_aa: CASSHSHGAATNEKLFF

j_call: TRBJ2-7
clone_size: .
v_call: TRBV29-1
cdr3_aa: CSVEGRQGTRAYEQYF

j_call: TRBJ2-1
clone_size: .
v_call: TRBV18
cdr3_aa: CASSPGPPDRQINEQFF

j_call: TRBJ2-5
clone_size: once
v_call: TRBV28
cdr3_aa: CASSFREWETQYF

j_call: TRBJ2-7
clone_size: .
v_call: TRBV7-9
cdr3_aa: CASSLAPGLVGYEQYF

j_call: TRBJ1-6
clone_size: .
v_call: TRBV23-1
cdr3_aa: CANCASLTTSSYNSPLHF

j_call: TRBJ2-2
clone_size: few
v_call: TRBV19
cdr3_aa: CASSIGTAGELFF

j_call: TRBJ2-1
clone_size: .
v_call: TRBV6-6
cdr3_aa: CASSYSVEVGEQFF

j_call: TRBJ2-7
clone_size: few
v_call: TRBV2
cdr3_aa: CAYGSWTSGSYEQYF

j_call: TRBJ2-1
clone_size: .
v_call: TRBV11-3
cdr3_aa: CTSSFGLAGPYNEQFF

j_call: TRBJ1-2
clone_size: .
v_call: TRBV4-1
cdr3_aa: CASSQDTTLNYGYTF

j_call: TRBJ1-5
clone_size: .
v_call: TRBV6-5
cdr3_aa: CASSSGTGLQPQHF

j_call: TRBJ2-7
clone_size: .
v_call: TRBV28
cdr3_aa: CASSFLTRYEQYF

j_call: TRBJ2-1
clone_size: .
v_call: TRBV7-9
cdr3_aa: CASSLDYSPSGGRGNEQFF

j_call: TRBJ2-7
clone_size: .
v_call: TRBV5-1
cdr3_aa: CASSLGQGLTYEQYF

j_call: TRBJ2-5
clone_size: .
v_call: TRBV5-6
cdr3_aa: CASSSIRGPETQYF

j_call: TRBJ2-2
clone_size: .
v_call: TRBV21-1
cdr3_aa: CASSPPRGNTGELFF

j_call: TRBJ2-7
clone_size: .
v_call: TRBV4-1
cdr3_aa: CASSQLGGAYEQYF

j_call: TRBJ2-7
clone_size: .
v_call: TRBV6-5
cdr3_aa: CASSYEPSSSYEQYF